These T cell receptor beta chains were read from a single sample in a study of cytomegalovirus exposure and HLA in healthy donors. Only in-frame clones appear in the TCRdb table, and some are missing; sequencing was by immunoSEQ multiplex PCR. The sample contains over 150,000 clones, around 64% of which appear only once. Material for sequencing was PBMCs. The receptors were gathered from a woman younger than 45 in good health and CMV-seronegative. Both conserved end residues are part of each CDR3. The size of a clone is reported for some rows only, either as once, few or many, or as a class for expanded clones.

j_call clone_size v_call cdr3_aa
TRBJ2-4 - TRBV4-1 CASSQVHSGGNIQYF
TRBJ2-5 few TRBV9 CASSARGQETQYF
TRBJ1-5 - TRBV2 CASSEYRARDQPQHF
TRBJ1-6 - TRBV9 CASSPILGNSPLHF
TRBJ2-3 few TRBV27 CASSARLAGGAWTSTDTQYF
TRBJ2-5 - TRBV5-4 CASRSGTAQETQYF
TRBJ2-7 - TRBV5-1 CARVPLPFEREPHEQYF
TRBJ1-1 - TRBV9 CASSVSPGHLNTEAFF
TRBJ2-2 few TRBV25-1 CASSDPGGRAGELFF
TRBJ2-2 few TRBV7-3 CASNPGDGTGELFF
TRBJ1-4 few TRBV7-9 CASSLGLSTNEKLFF
TRBJ2-3 once TRBV11-2 CASSFGRDTQYF
TRBJ2-7 few TRBV18 CASSRPGTSGYEQYF
TRBJ2-5 once TRBV6-4 CASSEGQGAYETQYF
TRBJ2-3 - TRBV20-1 CSAPTSLGQYF
TRBJ2-7 - TRBV5-1 CASSLVGQGATEQYF
TRBJ2-3 - TRBV5-1 CASSSNIRTGKMGGTDTQYF
TRBJ1-2 - TRBV5-4 CASSWSEAYGYTF
TRBJ2-3 - TRBV7-8 CASSLAGQLSTDTQYF
TRBJ1-2 - TRBV7-2 CASSRQGIYGYTF
- - TRBV5-1 CASSLETGSYEQYF
TRBJ1-2 - TRBV4-3 CASSHTGQTNYGYTF
TRBJ1-5 - TRBV10-1 CASSETGAQPQHF
TRBJ1-2 - TRBV7-8 CASSFSDSYGYTF
TRBJ2-7 once TRBV30 CAWSGERGSWYEQYF
TRBJ2-1 - TRBV4-1 CASSQVASLNEQFF
TRBJ1-5 - TRBV27 CASSFGTGQPQHF
TRBJ1-5 - TRBV28 CASLSGDLGNQPQHF
TRBJ2-5 - TRBV5-4 CASSSSGNQETQYF
TRBJ2-5 - TRBV7-2 CASSLAGGGVEETQYF
TRBJ2-2 - TRBV27 CASKVAGVILGELFF
TRBJ2-5 - TRBV18 CASSPGQRAGSQYF
TRBJ1-5 - TRBV2 CASSLQGFQPQHF
TRBJ1-4 - TRBV10-3 CAISELGQGRKLFF
TRBJ2-2 - TRBV18 CASSPEVRGRGELFF
TRBJ2-1 few TRBV7-2 CASSINTYNEQFF